What follows is one TCR beta chain and its context. Antigen: not known. The data were obtained in a study of human T cells and chemical hapten exposure. Study-wide results and limits: No change in TCRs above 1 in 1000 frequency was produced by DPC sensitization.

Time point: pre-sensitization, week 0. Treatment given: therapeutic diphenylcyclopropenone sensitization with weekly scalp DPC. Someone pulled total RNA out of unfractionated whole blood. The CDR3 runs 18 residues. V shed 5 bases and J 4 bases; nucleotides not matched to a gene: 14. The germline V gene has CDR1 SGHTA and CDR2 FQGNSA. TCRdb processed the RACE reads anew with MiXCR; each CDR3 protein has one entry. The data hold some 250,000 distinct CDR3 sequences, with approximately 7.5% observed a single time. This TCR derives from a man aged 18-30 years with alopecia areata. Some clones in this sample may be carry-over from other donors' samples. Sequences were derived from whole blood, sampled in connection with sensitization to the hapten diphenylcyclopropenone (DPC). This chain connects TRBV7-2 to TRBJ2-2, with TRBD1 matching over 9 bases. The CDR3 loop reads CASSVVVGTGILTGELFF. The DNA for the CDR3 is TGTGCCAGCAGCGTAGTAGTTGGGACAGGGATACTCACCGGGGAGCTGTTTTTT.